The T cell receptor (beta chain) described here comes from a study of OX40 agonist ivuxolimab in advanced cancers. Sequenced by immunoSEQ multiplex PCR; TCRdb stores in-frame clones only, minus some. The sample includes 50,000 to 55,000 clones, 80% to 90% seen only once; the top ten take about a tenth. The length of the CDR3 is 15 residues. Trimming took 3 bases from V and 4 from J; bases not matched to a gene: 3. Germline loops: CDR1 LNHDA, CDR2 SQIVND (reference sequence). Broader study findings: Clones of CD4+ and CD8+ blood T cells grew by week 6 at doses of 0.1 to 3.0 mg/kg.

To note about this clone: The antigen is unknown.

The chain couples TRBV19 to TRBJ2-1; TRBD2 aligns across 10 bases. The clonotype was recovered from an adult with an advanced solid tumor such as melanoma, head and neck, liver or kidney cancer. The source was CD4+ or CD8+ T cells sorted from blood, collected in a trial of the OX40 agonist ivuxolimab. The CDR3 DNA is TGTGCCAGTAGTATCACTAGCGGGACTTACAATGAGCAGTTCTTC. Protein sequence: CASSITSGTYNEQFF.